The clone carrying this TCR beta chain was observed a few times. Per the germline V gene, CDR1 is SGHTA and CDR2 is FQGNSA. The CDR3 loop spans 21 amino acids. V was clipped by 4 bases and J by 5 bases, with 36 bases between them. TCRdb recomputed calls from the RT-PCR reads with MiXCR, one row per CDR3 protein. The sample has about 700,000 distinct CDR3 sequences, 13% to 15% seen once. The sample consisted of memory CD4+ T cells from blood. The receptor comes from a female donor in good health, serving as a healthy control. The rearrangement joins TRBV7-2 to TRBJ2-7; the D gene is possibly TRBD1 (5 bases). The CDR3 nucleotides read TGTGCCAGCAGCTCTCACTTGGTCTTCAGGGATTCCCAAACTTTTAAGGACGAGCAGTACTTC. Amino acid sequence: CASSSHLVFRDSQTFKDEQYF.